The rows below give T cell receptor beta chains drawn from one sample of a study of cytomegalovirus exposure and HLA in healthy donors. Method: immunoSEQ multiplex PCR; TCRdb's copy keeps in-frame clones and lacks some. Among about 92,000 clones listed, 55% to 75% were seen once. Sequencing was performed on PBMCs. Receptor source: a man in his fifties or sixties in good health and CMV-seronegative. The CDR3 runs from the conserved cysteine through the conserved F or W. Each record gives: clone size, J gene, V gene, D gene, CDR3 DNA, CDR3 protein. A D gene is named only where the DNA matches it firmly. A clone size is listed for some rows: how often the clone was seen (once, few, many), or a class if it is expanded.

clone size: few
J gene: TRBJ1-2
V gene: TRBV5-4
D gene: NA
CDR3 DNA: TGTGCCAGCAGCCGCTCCGGGGTCTTCTATGGCTACACCTTC
CDR3 protein: CASSRSGVFYGYTF

clone size: NA
J gene: TRBJ2-7
V gene: TRBV6-1
D gene: TRBD2
CDR3 DNA: TGTGCCAGCAGTGAAGTCCTCCAGCGGGGACTATACGAGCAGTACTTC
CDR3 protein: CASSEVLQRGLYEQYF

clone size: few
J gene: TRBJ1-6
V gene: TRBV5-4
D gene: TRBD1
CDR3 DNA: TGTGCCAGCAGCTTGGAGGTCGGGACAGGGCTTTCACCCCTCCACTTT
CDR3 protein: CASSLEVGTGLSPLHF

clone size: few
J gene: TRBJ1-5
V gene: TRBV10-3
D gene: TRBD1
CDR3 DNA: TGTGCCATCAGTGGACAGGGAACCAATCAGCCCCAGCATTTT
CDR3 protein: CAISGQGTNQPQHF

clone size: NA
J gene: TRBJ1-5
V gene: TRBV30
D gene: TRBD1
CDR3 DNA: TGTGCCTGGAGCGGACAGGGCGACCAGCCCCAGCATTTT
CDR3 protein: CAWSGQGDQPQHF

clone size: NA
J gene: TRBJ2-1
V gene: TRBV4-3
D gene: NA
CDR3 DNA: TGCGCCAGCAGCCAAGATTCTTTCCGGGAGCAGTTCTTC
CDR3 protein: CASSQDSFREQFF

clone size: NA
J gene: TRBJ1-2
V gene: TRBV11-3
D gene: NA
CDR3 DNA: TGTGCCAGCAGCTTACCCTTTTATGGCTACACCTTC
CDR3 protein: CASSLPFYGYTF

clone size: few
J gene: TRBJ1-2
V gene: TRBV5-4
D gene: NA
CDR3 DNA: TGTGCCAGCAGCTTGGCTCTGACGGGATACTATGGCTACACCTTC
CDR3 protein: CASSLALTGYYGYTF

clone size: NA
J gene: TRBJ1-1
V gene: TRBV9
D gene: NA
CDR3 DNA: TGTGCCAGCAGCGTAGCGTTGAACACTGAAGCTTTCTTT
CDR3 protein: CASSVALNTEAFF

clone size: NA
J gene: TRBJ1-6
V gene: TRBV25-1
D gene: NA
CDR3 DNA: TGTGCCAGTCATGGGCAGGGTAGCTCACCCCTCCACTTT
CDR3 protein: CASHGQGSSPLHF

clone size: NA
J gene: TRBJ1-1
V gene: TRBV5-4
D gene: NA
CDR3 DNA: TGTGCCAGCAGCTCCGCCCGGTTGCCTGAAGCTTTCTTT
CDR3 protein: CASSSARLPEAFF

clone size: NA
J gene: TRBJ1-3
V gene: TRBV9
D gene: TRBD1
CDR3 DNA: TGTGCCAGCAGCGTAGATGGAAGACAGGGTGGTGGAAACACCATATATTTT
CDR3 protein: CASSVDGRQGGGNTIYF

clone size: NA
J gene: TRBJ2-3
V gene: TRBV6-6
D gene: TRBD2
CDR3 DNA: TGTGCCAGCAGGTACCCCGGGAGGGAGGATACGCAGTATTTT
CDR3 protein: CASRYPGREDTQYF

clone size: NA
J gene: TRBJ1-1
V gene: TRBV27
D gene: NA
CDR3 DNA: TGTGCCAGCAGTTCACGGACTGAGAACACTGAAGCTTTCTTT
CDR3 protein: CASSSRTENTEAFF

clone size: NA
J gene: TRBJ1-1
V gene: TRBV6-5
D gene: NA
CDR3 DNA: TGTGCCAGCAGTTTAGAACCCCGCGTGCACACTGAAGCTTTCTTT
CDR3 protein: CASSLEPRVHTEAFF

clone size: NA
J gene: TRBJ1-2
V gene: TRBV28
D gene: NA
CDR3 DNA: TGTGCCAGCAGTTTTTTTGGGGGGAACTATGGCTACACCTTC
CDR3 protein: CASSFFGGNYGYTF

clone size: NA
J gene: TRBJ2-3
V gene: TRBV9
D gene: TRBD2
CDR3 DNA: TGTGCCAGCAGCGTTGGGACTAGCGGGAGCACAGATACGCAGTATTTT
CDR3 protein: CASSVGTSGSTDTQYF

clone size: NA
J gene: TRBJ2-5
V gene: TRBV7-2
D gene: TRBD2
CDR3 DNA: TGTGCCAGCAGCCCCCGGCTAGCGGGAGGGCCTCAAGAGACCCAGTACTTC
CDR3 protein: CASSPRLAGGPQETQYF

clone size: NA
J gene: TRBJ2-4
V gene: TRBV21-1
D gene: NA
CDR3 DNA: TGTGCCAGCAGCACCCCGGGACTAGAGGGAAGGGTTCCAGCCAAAAACATTCAGTACTTC
CDR3 protein: CASSTPGLEGRVPAKNIQYF

clone size: NA
J gene: TRBJ2-5
V gene: TRBV5-1
D gene: TRBD2
CDR3 DNA: TGCGCCAGCAGCTTGGTTGCAGGGACTACAGAGACCCAGTACTTC
CDR3 protein: CASSLVAGTTETQYF

clone size: NA
J gene: TRBJ1-6
V gene: TRBV18
D gene: NA
CDR3 DNA: TGTGCCAGCTCACGGGCGGGAGGACGGGATTCACCCCTCCACTTT
CDR3 protein: CASSRAGGRDSPLHF

clone size: NA
J gene: TRBJ1-5
V gene: TRBV18
D gene: NA
CDR3 DNA: TGTGCCAGCTCACCACTCGGGGTGGGAAGCAATCAGCCCCAGCATTTT
CDR3 protein: CASSPLGVGSNQPQHF

clone size: NA
J gene: TRBJ1-5
V gene: TRBV30
D gene: NA
CDR3 DNA: TGTGCCTGGAGTCCTAGGGGGGGGGACTATAGCAATCAGCCCCAGCATTTT
CDR3 protein: CAWSPRGGDYSNQPQHF

clone size: NA
J gene: TRBJ2-2
V gene: TRBV2
D gene: NA
CDR3 DNA: TGTGCCAGCAGTGAGAACAGGGGGGGGACCGGGGAGCTGTTTTTT
CDR3 protein: CASSENRGGTGELFF

clone size: few
J gene: TRBJ2-2
V gene: TRBV7-3
D gene: TRBD2
CDR3 DNA: TGTGCCAGCAGCCCTTATACTAGCGGGAGACAGGGCGGGGAGCTGTTTTTT
CDR3 protein: CASSPYTSGRQGGELFF

clone size: NA
J gene: TRBJ1-4
V gene: TRBV27
D gene: NA
CDR3 DNA: TGTGCCAGCAGTCCCTCGGGGGGGACTAATGAAAAACTGTTTTTT
CDR3 protein: CASSPSGGTNEKLFF

clone size: once
J gene: TRBJ1-1
V gene: TRBV10-3
D gene: TRBD1
CDR3 DNA: TGTGCCATCATAAAGGACAGGGGGAACACTGAAGCTTTCTTT
CDR3 protein: CAIIKDRGNTEAFF

clone size: NA
J gene: TRBJ1-1
V gene: TRBV15
D gene: TRBD1
CDR3 DNA: TGTGCCACCAGCGGACAGGGCTATATGAACACTGAAGCTTTCTTT
CDR3 protein: CATSGQGYMNTEAFF